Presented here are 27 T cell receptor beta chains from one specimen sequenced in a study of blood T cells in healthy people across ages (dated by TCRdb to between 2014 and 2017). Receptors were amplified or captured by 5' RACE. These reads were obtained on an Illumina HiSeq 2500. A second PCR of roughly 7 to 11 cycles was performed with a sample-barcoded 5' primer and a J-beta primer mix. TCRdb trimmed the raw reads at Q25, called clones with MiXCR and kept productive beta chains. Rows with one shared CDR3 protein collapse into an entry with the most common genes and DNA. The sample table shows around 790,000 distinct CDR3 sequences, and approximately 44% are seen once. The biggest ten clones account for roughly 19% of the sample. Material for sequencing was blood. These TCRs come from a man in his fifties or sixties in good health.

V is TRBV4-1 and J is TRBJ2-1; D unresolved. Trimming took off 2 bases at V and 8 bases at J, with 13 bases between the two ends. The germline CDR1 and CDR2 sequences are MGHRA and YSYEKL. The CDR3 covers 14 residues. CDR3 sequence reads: CASSQSTNPDEQFF. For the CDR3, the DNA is TGCGCCAGCAGCCAATCTACAAATCCCGATGAGCAGTTCTTC.

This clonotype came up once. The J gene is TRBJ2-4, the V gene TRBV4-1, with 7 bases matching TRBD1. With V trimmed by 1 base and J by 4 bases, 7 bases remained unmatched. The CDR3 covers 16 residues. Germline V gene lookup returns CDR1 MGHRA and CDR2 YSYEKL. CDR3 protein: CASSQGPGTEKNIQYF. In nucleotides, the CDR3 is TGCGCCAGCAGCCAAGGGCCCGGGACAGAAAAAAACATTCAGTACTTC.

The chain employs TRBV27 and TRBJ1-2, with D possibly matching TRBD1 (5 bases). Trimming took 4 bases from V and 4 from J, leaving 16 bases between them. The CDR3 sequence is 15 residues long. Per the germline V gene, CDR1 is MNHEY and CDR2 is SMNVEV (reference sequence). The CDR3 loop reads CASSYTRGGGYGYTF. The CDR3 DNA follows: TGTGCCAGCAGTTATACCCGGGGCGGAGGCTATGGCTACACCTTC.

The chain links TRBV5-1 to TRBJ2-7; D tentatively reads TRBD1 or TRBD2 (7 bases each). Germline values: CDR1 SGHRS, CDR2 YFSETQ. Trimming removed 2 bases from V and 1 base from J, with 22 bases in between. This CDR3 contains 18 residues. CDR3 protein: CASSFAGGEGFGSYEQYF. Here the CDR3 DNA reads TGCGCCAGCAGCTTCGCAGGGGGGGAAGGGTTCGGTTCCTACGAGCAGTACTTC.

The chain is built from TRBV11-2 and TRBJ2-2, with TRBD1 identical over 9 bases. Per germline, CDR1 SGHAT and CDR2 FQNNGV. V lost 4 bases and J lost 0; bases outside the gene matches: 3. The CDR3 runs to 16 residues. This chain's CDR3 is CASSSWTGANTGELFF. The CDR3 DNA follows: TGTGCCAGCAGCTCATGGACAGGGGCGAACACCGGGGAGCTGTTTTTT.

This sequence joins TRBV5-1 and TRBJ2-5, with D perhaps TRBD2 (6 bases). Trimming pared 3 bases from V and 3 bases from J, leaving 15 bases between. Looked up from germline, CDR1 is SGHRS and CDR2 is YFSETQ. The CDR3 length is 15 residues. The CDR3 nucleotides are TGCGCCAGCAGCTCTTCCGGGACTCGGAAAGAGACCCAGTACTTC. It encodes CASSSSGTRKETQYF.

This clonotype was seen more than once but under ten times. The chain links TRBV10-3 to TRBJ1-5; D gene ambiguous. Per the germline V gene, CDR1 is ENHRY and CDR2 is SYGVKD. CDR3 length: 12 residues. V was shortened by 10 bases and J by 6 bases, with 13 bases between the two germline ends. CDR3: CATWSVGQPQHF. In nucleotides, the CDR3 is TGTGCCACCTGGAGTGTCGGTCAGCCCCAGCATTTT.

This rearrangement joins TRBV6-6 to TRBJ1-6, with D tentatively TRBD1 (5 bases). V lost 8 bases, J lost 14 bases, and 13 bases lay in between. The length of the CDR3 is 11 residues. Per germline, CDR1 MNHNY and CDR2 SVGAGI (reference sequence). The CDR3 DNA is TGTGCCAGCGGAGTGGGGGTGGCCCTCCACTTT. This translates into CASGVGVALHF.

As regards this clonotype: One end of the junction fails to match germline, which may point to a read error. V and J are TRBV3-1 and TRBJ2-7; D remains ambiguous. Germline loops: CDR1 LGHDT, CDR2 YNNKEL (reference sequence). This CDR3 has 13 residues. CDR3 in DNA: TGTGCCAGCAACCAAGGTCAGCTCTACGAGCAGTACTTC. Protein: CASNQGQLYEQYF.

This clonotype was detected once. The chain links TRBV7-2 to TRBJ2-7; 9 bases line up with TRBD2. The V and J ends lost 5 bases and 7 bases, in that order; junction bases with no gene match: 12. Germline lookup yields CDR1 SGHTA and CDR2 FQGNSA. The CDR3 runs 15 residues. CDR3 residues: CASSPDSGGRNEQYF. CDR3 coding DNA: TGTGCCAGCAGCCCCGATAGCGGGGGCCGCAATGAGCAGTACTTC.

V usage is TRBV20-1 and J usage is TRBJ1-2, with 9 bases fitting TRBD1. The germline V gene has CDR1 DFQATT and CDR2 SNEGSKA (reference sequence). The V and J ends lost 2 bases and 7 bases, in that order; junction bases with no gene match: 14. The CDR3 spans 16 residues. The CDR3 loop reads CSARIPRDRVRSGYTF. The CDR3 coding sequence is TGCAGTGCTAGAATTCCCCGGGACAGGGTTCGTTCTGGCTACACCTTC.

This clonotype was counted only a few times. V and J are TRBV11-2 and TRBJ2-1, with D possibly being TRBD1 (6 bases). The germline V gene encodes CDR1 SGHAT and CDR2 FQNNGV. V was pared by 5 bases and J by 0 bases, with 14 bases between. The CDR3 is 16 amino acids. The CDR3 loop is CASSITGTYSYNEQFF. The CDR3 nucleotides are TGTGCCAGCAGCATAACCGGGACATACTCCTACAATGAGCAGTTCTTC.

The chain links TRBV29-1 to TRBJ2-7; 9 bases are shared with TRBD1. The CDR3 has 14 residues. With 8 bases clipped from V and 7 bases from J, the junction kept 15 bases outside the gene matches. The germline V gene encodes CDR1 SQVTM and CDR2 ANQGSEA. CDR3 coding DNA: TGCAGCTACCCCAGGATGGACAGGGGCAATGAGCAGTACTTC. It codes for CSYPRMDRGNEQYF.

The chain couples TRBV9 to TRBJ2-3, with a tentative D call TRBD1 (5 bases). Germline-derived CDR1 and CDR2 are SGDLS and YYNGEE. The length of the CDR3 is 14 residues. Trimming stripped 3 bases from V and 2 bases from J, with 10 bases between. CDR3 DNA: TGTGCCAGCAGCGGCAGGGTATCCACAGATACGCAGTATTTT. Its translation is CASSGRVSTDTQYF.

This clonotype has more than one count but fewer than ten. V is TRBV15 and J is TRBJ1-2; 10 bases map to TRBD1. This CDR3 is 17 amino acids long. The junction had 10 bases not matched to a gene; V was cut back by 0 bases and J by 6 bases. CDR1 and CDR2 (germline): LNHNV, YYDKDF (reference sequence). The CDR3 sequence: CATSRDTLTTGGHGYTF. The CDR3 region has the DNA TGTGCCACCAGCAGAGATACCCTAACGACAGGGGGCCATGGCTACACCTTC.

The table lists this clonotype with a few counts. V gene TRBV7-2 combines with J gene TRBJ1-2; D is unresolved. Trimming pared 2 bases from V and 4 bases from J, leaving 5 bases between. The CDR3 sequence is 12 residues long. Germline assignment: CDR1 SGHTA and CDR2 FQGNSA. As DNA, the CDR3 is TGTGCCAGCAGCTTAAACAGCTATGGCTACACCTTC. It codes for CASSLNSYGYTF.

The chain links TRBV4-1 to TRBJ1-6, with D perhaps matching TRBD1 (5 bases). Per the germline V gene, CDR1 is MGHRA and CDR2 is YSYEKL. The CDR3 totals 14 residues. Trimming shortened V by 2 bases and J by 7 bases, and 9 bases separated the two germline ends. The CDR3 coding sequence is TGCGCCAGCAGCCAACCAGGGCGCAATTCACCCCTCCACTTT. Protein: CASSQPGRNSPLHF.

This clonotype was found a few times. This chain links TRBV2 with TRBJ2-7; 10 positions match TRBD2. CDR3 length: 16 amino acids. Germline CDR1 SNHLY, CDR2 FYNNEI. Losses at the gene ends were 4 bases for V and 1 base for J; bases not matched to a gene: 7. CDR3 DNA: TGTGCCAGCAGTGGGCCTGGGACTAGCGCATCCTACGAGCAGTACTTC. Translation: CASSGPGTSASYEQYF. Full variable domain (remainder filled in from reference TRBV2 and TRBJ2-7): EPEVTQTPSHQVTQMGQEVILRCVPISNHLYFYWYRQILGQKVEFLVSFYNNEISEKSEIFDDQFSVERPDGSNFTLKIRSTKLEDSAMYFCASSGPGTSASYEQYFGPGTRLTVT.

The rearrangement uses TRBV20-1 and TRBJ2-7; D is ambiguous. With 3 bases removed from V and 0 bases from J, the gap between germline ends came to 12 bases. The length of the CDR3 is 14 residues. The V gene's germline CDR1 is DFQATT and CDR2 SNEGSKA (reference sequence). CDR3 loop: CSASGRPNSYEQYF. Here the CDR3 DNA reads TGCAGTGCTAGTGGACGTCCGAACTCCTACGAGCAGTACTTC.

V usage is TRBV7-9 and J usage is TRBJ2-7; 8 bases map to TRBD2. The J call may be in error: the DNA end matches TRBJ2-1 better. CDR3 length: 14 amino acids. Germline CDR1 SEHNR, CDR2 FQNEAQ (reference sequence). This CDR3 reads CASIPTGGPYEQFF. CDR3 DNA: TGTGCCAGCATCCCGACGGGGGGGCCCTACGAGCAGTTCTTC.

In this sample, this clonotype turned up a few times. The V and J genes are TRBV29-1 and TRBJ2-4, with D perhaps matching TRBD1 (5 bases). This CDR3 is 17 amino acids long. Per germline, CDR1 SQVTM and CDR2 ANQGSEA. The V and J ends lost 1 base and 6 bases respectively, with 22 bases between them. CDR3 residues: CSVEGNGQGWLANIQYF. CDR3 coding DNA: TGCAGCGTTGAAGGCAATGGGCAGGGATGGCTCGCAAACATTCAGTACTTC.

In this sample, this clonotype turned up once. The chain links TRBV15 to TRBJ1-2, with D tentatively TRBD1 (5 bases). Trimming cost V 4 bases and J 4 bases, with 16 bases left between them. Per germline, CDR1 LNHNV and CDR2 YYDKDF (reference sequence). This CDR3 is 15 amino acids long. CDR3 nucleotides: TGTGCCACCAGCACCCCGGATGGGGCCAGCTATGGCTACACCTTC. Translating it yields CATSTPDGASYGYTF.

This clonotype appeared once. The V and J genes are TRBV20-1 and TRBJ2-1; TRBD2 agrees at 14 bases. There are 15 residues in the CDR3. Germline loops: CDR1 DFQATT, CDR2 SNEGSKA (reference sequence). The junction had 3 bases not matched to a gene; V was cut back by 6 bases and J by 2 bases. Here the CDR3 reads CSAWTSGGTYNEQFF. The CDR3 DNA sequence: TGCAGTGCATGGACTAGCGGGGGGACCTACAATGAGCAGTTCTTC.

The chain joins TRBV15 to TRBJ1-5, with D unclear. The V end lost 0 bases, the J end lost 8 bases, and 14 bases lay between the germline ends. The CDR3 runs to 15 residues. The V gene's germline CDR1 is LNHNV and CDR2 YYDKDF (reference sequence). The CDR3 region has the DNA TGTGCCACCAGCAGAGACCCACAGTCGGCGGAGCCCCAGCATTTT. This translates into CATSRDPQSAEPQHF.

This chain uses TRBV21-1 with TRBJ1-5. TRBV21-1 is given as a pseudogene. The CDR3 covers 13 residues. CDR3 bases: TGTGCCAGCCACAGCTATAGCAATCAGCCCCAGCATTTT. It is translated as CASHSYSNQPQHF.

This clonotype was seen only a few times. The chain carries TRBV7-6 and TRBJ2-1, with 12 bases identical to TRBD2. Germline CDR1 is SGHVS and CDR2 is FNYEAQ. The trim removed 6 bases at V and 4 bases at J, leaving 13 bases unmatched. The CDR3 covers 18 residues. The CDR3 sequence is CASSKSLTLAGGYNEQFF. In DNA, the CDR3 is TGTGCCAGCAGTAAAAGCCTGACACTAGCGGGGGGATACAATGAGCAGTTCTTC.

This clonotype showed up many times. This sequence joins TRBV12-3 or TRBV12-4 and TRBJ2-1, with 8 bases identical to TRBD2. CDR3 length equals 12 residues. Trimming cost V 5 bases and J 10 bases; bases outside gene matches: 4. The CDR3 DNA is TGTGCCAGCAGTCTCAGCGGGGGCGAGCAGTTCTTC. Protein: CASSLSGGEQFF.